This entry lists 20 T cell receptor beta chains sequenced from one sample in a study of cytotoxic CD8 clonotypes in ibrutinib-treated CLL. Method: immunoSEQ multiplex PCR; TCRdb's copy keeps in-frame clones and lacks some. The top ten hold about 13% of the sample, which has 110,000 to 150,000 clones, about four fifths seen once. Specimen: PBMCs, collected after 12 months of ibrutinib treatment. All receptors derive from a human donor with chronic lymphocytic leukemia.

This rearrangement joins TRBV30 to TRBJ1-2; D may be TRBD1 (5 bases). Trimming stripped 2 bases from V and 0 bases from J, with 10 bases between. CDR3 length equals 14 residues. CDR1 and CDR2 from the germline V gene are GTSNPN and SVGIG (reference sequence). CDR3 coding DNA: TGTGCCTGGAGTCCAGGGAGAGCTAACTATGGCTACACCTTC. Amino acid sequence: CAWSPGRANYGYTF. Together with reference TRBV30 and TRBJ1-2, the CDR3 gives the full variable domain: SQTIHQWPATLVQPVGSPLSLECTVEGTSNPNLYWYRQAAGRGLQLLFYSVGIGQISSEVPQNLSASRPQDRQFILSSKKLLLSDSGFYLCAWSPGRANYGYTFGSGTRLTVV.

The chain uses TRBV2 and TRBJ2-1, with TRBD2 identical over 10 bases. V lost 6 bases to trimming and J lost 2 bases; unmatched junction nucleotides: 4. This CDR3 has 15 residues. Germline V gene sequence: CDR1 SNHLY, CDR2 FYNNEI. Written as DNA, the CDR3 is TGTGCCAGCAGGGGAGCGGGAGGGCCCTACAATGAGCAGTTCTTC. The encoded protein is CASRGAGGPYNEQFF.

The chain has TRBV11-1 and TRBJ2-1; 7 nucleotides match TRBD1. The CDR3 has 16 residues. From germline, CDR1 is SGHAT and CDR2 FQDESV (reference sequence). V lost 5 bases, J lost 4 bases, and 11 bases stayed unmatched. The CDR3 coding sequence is TGTGCCAGCAGCCCCGCCGGGACAGACCTATACAATGAGCAGTTCTTC. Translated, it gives CASSPAGTDLYNEQFF. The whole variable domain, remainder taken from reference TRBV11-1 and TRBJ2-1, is EAEVAQSPRYKITEKSQAVAFWCDPISGHATLYWYRQILGQGPELLVQFQDESVVDDSQLPKDRFSAERLKGVDSTLKIQPAELGDSAMYLCASSPAGTDLYNEQFFGPGTRLTVL.

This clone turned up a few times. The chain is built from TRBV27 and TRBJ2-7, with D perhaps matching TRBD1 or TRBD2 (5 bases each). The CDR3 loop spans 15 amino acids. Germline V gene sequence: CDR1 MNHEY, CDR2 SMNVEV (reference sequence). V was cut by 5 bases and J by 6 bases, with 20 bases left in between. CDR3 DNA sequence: TGTGCCAGCAGTAGCGCCGGGACCCTTCTGGGCGAGCAGTACTTC. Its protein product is CASSSAGTLLGEQYF.

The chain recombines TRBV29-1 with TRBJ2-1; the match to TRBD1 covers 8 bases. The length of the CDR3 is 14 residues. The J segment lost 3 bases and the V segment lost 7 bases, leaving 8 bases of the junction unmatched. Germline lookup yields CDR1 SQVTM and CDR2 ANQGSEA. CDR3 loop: CSAEGQVNYNEQFF. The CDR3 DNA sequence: TGCAGCGCTGAGGGACAGGTCAACTACAATGAGCAGTTCTTC.

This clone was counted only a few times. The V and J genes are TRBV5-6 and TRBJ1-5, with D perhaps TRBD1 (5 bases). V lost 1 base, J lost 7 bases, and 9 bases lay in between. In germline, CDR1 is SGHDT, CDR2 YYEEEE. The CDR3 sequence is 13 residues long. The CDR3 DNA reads TGTGCCAGCAGCTTGAAGGGGTACCAGCCCCAGCATTTT. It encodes CASSLKGYQPQHF.

This CDR3 is CASRTGTSGRRNEQFF. The CDR3 nucleotides read TGTGCCAGCAGGACCGGGACTAGCGGGAGACGCAATGAGCAGTTCTTC. The chain carries TRBV27 and TRBJ2-1; 14 bases are shared with TRBD2. Looked up from germline, CDR1 is MNHEY and CDR2 is SMNVEV (reference sequence). V shed 6 bases, J shed 6 bases, and the junction held 7 bases outside the gene matches. The CDR3 has 16 amino acids.

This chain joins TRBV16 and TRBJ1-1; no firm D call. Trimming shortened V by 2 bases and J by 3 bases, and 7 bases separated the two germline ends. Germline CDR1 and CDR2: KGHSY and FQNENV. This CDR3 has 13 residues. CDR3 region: CASSQLMDTEAFF. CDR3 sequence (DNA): TGTGCCAGCAGCCAACTGATGGACACTGAAGCTTTCTTT. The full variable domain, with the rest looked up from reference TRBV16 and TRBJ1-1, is GEEVAQTPKHLVRGEGQKAKLYCAPIKGHSYVFWYQQVLKNEFKFLISFQNENVFDETGMPKERFSAKCLPNSPCSLEIQATKLEDSAVYFCASSQLMDTEAFFGQGTRLTVV.

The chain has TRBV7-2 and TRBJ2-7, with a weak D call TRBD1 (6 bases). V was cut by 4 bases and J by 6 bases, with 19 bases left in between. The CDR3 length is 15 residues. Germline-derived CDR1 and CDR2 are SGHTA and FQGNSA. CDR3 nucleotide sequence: TGTGCCAGCAGCTCAGACACGTACCTGGGGGCCGAGCAGTACTTC. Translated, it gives CASSSDTYLGAEQYF.

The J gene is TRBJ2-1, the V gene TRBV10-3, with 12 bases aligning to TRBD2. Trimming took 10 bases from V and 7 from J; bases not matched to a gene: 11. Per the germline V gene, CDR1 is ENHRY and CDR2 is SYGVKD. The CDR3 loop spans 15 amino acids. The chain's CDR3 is CATSTSGSSGNEQFF. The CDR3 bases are TGTGCCACTTCGACTAGCGGGAGCTCTGGGAATGAGCAGTTCTTC.

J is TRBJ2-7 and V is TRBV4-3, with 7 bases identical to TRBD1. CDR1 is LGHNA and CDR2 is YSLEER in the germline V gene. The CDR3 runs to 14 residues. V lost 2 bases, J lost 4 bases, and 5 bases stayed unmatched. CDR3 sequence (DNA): TGCGCCAGCAGCCAAAATACAGGGGAATACGAGCAGTACTTC. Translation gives CASSQNTGEYEQYF.

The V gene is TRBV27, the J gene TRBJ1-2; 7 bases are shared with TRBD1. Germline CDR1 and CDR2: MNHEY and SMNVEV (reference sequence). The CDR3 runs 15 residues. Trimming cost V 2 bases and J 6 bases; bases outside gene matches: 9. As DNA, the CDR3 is TGTGCCAGCAGTTTAAGCACCCGGGACAGAGATGGCTACACCTTC. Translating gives CASSLSTRDRDGYTF.

CDR3 protein: CASSEWGTSGKYLAKNIQYF. The CDR3 DNA reads TGTGCCAGCAGTGAATGGGGGACTAGCGGGAAATACCTAGCCAAAAACATTCAGTACTTC. The V gene is TRBV6-1, the J gene TRBJ2-4; the match to TRBD2 covers 13 bases. Germline V CDR1 and CDR2: MNHNS, SASEGT. The CDR3 totals 20 residues. Trimming removed 2 bases from V and 0 bases from J; junction bases left unmatched: 10.

CDR3: CASSQDYGDLHGYTF. CDR3 nucleotide sequence: TGTGCCAGCAGCCAAGATTATGGTGACCTGCATGGCTACACCTTC. This sequence joins TRBV14 and TRBJ1-2; D gene unclear. CDR1 SGHDN and CDR2 FVKESK come from the germline V gene. This CDR3 is 15 amino acids long. Trimming stripped 0 bases from V and 6 bases from J, with 14 bases between.

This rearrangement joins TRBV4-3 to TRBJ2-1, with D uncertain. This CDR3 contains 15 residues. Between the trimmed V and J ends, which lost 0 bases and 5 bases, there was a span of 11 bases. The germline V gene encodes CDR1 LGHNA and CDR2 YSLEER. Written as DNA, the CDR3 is TGCGCCAGCAGCCAAGAAAGGAGAACCAACAATGAGCAGTTCTTC. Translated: CASSQERRTNNEQFF.

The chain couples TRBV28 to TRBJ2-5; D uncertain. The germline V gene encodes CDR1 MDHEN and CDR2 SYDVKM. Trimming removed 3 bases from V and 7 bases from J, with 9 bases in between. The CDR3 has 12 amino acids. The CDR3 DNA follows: TGTGCCAGCAGTTTGCTCTCGTCGACCCAGTACTTC. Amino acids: CASSLLSSTQYF.

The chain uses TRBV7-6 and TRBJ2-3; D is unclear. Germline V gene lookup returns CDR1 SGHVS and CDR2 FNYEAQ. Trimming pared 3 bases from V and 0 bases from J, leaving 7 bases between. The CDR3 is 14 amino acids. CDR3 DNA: TGTGCCAGCAGCTTTGTCCAGAGCACAGATACGCAGTATTTT. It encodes CASSFVQSTDTQYF.

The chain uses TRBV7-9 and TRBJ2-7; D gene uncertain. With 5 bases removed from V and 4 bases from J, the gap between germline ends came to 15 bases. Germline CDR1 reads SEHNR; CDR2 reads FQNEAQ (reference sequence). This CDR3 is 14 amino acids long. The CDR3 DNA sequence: TGTGCCAGCAGCCCGGTAATAGGGCAATACGAGCAGTACTTC. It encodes CASSPVIGQYEQYF.

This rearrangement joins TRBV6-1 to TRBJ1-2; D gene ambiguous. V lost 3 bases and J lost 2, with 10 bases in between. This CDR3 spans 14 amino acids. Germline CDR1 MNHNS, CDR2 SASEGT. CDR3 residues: CASSESWINYGYTF. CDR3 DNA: TGTGCCAGCAGTGAGTCGTGGATAAACTATGGCTACACCTTC.

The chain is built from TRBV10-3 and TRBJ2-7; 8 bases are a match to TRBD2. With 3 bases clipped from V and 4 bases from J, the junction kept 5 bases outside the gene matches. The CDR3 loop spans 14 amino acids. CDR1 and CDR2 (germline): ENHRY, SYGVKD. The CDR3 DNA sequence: TGTGCCATCAGTGAACGGGAGGGTAGGTACGAGCAGTACTTC. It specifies CAISEREGRYEQYF.